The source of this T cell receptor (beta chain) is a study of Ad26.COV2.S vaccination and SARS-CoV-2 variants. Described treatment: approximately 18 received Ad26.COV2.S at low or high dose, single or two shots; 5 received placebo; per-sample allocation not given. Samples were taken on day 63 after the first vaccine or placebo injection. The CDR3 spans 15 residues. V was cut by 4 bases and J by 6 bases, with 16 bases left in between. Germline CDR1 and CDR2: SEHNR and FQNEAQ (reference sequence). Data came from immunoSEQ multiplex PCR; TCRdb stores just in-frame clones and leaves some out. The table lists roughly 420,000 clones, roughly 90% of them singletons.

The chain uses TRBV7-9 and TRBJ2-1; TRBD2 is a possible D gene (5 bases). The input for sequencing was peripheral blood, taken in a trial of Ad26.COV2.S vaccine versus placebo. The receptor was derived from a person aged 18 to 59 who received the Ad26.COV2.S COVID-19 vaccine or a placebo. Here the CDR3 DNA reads TGTGCCAGCAGCTCCGGAACCCTAGCCATCAATGAGCAGTTCTTC. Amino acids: CASSSGTLAINEQFF.